The clone carrying this TCR beta chain was seen repeatedly, ten times or more. Germline V gene data show CDR1 as SGHTA and CDR2 as FQGNSA. Trimming left V 3 bases short and J 2 bases short, with 19 bases between. This CDR3 has 18 amino acids. This record belongs to a study of low-dose radiotherapy and immunotherapy resistance in tumors. Looking at the study overall: A dose of 300 mg of oral aspirin was taken by patients daily for four cycles from cycle 1 day 1.

Both TCRalpha and TCRbeta chains were reverse transcribed with V-gene-specific primers. Using a constant-region primer together with a V-primer adapter, TCRs were subjected to around 20 PCR cycles of amplification. TCRdb reprocessed the reads via MiXCR and lists one record per CDR3 protein. The sample records roughly 56,000 distinct CDR3 sequences, around 23% being singletons. The time point was: after trial treatment. Treatment indicated: LDRT plus nivolumab, ipilimumab, low-dose cyclophosphamide and aspirin (RACIN trial). The V and J genes are TRBV7-2 and TRBJ1-4, with D hard to call. Sequencing was performed on PBMCs, taken after low-dose radiotherapy plus immunotherapy. This TCR came from a male donor with prostate cancer. The CDR3 loop reads CASSLVTGPFRTNEKLFF. CDR3 DNA: TGTGCCAGCAGCTTGGTTACGGGCCCATTTCGGACTAATGAAAAACTGTTTTTT.